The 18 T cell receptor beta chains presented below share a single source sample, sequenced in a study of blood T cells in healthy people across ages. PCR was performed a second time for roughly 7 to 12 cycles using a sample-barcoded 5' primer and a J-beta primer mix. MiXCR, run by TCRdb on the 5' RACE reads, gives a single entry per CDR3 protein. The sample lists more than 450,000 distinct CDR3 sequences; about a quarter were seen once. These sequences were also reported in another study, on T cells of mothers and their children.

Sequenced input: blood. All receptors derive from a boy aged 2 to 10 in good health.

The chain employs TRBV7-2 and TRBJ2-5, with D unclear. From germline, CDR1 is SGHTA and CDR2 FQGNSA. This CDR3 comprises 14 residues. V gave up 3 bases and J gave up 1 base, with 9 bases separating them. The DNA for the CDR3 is TGTGCCAGCAGCTTTCGGACGACCCAAGAGACCCAGTACTTC. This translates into CASSFRTTQETQYF.

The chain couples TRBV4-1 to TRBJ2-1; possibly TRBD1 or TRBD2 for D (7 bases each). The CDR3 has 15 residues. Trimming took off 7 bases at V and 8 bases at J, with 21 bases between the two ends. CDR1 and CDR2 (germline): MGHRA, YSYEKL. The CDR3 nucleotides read TGCGCCAGCACAGATGGGAGGGGGCCTTTCGATGAGCAGTTCTTC. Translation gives CASTDGRGPFDEQFF.

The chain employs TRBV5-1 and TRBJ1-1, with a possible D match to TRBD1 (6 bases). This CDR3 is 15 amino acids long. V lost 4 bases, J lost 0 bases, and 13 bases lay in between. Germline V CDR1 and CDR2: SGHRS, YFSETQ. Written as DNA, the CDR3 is TGCGCCAGCAGCATAGGACAGCTCGTGAACACTGAAGCTTTCTTT. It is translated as CASSIGQLVNTEAFF.

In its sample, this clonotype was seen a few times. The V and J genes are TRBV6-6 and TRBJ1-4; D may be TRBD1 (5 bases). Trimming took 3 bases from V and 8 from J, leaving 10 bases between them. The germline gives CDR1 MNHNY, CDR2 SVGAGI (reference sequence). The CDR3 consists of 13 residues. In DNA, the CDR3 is TGTGCCAGCAGTTATCGGGACTGGGAAAAACTGTTTTTT. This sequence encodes CASSYRDWEKLFF.

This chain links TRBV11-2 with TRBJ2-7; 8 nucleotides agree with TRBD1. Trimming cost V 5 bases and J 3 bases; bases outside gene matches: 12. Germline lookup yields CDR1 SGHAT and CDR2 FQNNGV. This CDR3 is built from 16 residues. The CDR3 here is CASSPTGQGSDYEQYF. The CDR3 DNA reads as TGTGCCAGCAGCCCAACCGGACAGGGTTCGGACTACGAGCAGTACTTC.

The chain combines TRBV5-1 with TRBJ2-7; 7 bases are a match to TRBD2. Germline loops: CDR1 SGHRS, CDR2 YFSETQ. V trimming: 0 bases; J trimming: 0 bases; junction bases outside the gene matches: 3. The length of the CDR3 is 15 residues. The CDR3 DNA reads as TGCGCCAGCAGCTTGGACGGGGGGAACTCCTACGAGCAGTACTTC. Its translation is CASSLDGGNSYEQYF.

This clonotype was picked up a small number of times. The CDR3 is CASSESQGTYGYTF. DNA of the CDR3: TGTGCCAGCAGCGAATCACAGGGGACCTATGGCTACACCTTC. V gene TRBV7-2 combines with J gene TRBJ1-2; 7 bases are a match to TRBD1. With V trimmed by 5 bases and J by 4 bases, 7 bases remained unmatched. The germline gives CDR1 SGHTA, CDR2 FQGNSA. There are 14 residues in the CDR3.

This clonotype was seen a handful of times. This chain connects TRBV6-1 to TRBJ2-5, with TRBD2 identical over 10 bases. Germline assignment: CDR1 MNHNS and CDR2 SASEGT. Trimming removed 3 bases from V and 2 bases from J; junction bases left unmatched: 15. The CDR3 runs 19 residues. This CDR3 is CASSDPLSAGGVFQETQYF. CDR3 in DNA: TGTGCCAGCAGTGACCCTTTGTCAGCGGGGGGGGTTTTTCAAGAGACCCAGTACTTC.

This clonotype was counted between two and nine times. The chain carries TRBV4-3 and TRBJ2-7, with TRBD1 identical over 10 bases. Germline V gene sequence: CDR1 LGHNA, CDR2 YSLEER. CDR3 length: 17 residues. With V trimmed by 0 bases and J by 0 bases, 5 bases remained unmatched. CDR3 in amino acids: CASSQDNRDRGSYEQYF. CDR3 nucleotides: TGCGCCAGCAGCCAAGATAACCGGGACAGGGGCTCCTACGAGCAGTACTTC.

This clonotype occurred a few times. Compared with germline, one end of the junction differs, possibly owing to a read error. The CDR3 loop is CASSPRATSPRTDNCGYTF. CDR3 coding DNA: TGTGCCAGCTCACCGCGCGCAACCAGCCCTAGGACGGATAACTGTGGCTACACCTTC. The chain couples TRBV18 to TRBJ1-2; D unclear. From germline, CDR1 is KGHSH and CDR2 LQKENI. CDR3 length: 19 residues.

As DNA, the CDR3 is TGCGCCAGCAGTGAGTCGGGACTAGCGGGAACGATGGAGACCCAGTACTTC. Amino acids: CASSESGLAGTMETQYF. The chain employs TRBV10-1 and TRBJ2-5; 13 bases line up with TRBD2. Germline V lookup: CDR1 WNHNN, CDR2 SYGVQD (reference sequence). The junction had 6 bases not matched to a gene; V was cut back by 0 bases and J by 5 bases. There are 17 residues in the CDR3.

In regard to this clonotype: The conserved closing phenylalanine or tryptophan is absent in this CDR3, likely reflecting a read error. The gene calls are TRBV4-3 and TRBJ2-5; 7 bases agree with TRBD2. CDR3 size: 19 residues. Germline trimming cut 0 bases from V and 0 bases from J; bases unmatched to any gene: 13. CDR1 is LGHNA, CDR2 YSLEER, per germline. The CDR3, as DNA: TGCGCCAGCAGCCAAGATCCCCCCGATCCAGCGGGGTACCAAGAGACCCAGTACGTC. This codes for CASSQDPPDPAGYQETQYV.

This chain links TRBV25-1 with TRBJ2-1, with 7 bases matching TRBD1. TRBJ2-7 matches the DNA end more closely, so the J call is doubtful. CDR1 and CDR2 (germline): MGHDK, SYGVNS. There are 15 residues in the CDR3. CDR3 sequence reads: CASSDHGTAGYEQYF. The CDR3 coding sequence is TGTGCCAGCAGTGACCACGGGACAGCCGGCTACGAGCAGTACTTC.

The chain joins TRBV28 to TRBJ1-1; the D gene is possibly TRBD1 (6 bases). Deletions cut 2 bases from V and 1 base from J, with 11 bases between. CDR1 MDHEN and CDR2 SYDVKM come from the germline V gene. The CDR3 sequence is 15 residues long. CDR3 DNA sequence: TGTGCCAGCAGTTTAGACGGCAGGGGGAACACTGAAGCTTTCTTT. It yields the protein CASSLDGRGNTEAFF. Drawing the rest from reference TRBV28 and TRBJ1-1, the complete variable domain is DVKVTQSSRYLVKRTGEKVFLECVQDMDHENMFWYRQDPGLGLRLIYFSYDVKMKEKGDIPEGYSVSREKKERFSLILESASTNQTSMYLCASSLDGRGNTEAFFGQGTRLTVV.

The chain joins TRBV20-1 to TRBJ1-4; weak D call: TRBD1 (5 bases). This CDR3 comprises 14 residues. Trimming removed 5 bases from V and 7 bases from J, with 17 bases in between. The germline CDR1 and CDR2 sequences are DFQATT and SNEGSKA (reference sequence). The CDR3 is CSAEDGGGFEKLFF. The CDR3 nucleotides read TGCAGTGCTGAAGACGGCGGGGGTTTTGAAAAACTGTTTTTT.

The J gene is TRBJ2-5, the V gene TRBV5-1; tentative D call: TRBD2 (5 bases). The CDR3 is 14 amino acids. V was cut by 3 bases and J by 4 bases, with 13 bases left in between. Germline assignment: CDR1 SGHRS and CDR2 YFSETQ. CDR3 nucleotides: TGCGCCAGCAGCTCCTCCGGGGTCACAGAGACCCAGTACTTC. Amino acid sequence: CASSSSGVTETQYF. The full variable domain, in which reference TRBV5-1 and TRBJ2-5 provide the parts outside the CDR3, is KAGVTQTPRYLIKTRGQQVTLSCSPISGHRSVSWYQQTPGQGLQFLFEYFSETQRNKGNFPGRFSGRQFSNSRSEMNVSTLELGDSALYLCASSSSGVTETQYFGPGTRLLVL.

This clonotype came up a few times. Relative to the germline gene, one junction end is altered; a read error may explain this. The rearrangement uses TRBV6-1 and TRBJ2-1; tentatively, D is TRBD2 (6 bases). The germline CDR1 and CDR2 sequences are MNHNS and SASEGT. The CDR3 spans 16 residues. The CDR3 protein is CAISRRAGLSYNEQFF. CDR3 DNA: TGTGCCATCAGTCGGCGGGCGGGGCTCTCCTACAATGAGCAGTTCTTC.

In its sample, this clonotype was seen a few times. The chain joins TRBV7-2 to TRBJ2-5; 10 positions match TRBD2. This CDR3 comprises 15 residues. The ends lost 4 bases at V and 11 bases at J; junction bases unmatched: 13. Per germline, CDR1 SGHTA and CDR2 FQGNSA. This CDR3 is CASSSLAGEVGEQYF. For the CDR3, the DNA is TGTGCCAGCAGCTCCCTAGCGGGGGAGGTAGGGGAGCAGTACTTC. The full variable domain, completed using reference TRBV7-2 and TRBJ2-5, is GAGVSQSPSNKVTEKGKDVELRCDPISGHTALYWYRQSLGQGLEFLIYFQGNSAPDKSGLPSDRFSAERTGGSVSTLTIQRTQQEDSAVYLCASSSLAGEVGEQYFGPGTRLLVL.